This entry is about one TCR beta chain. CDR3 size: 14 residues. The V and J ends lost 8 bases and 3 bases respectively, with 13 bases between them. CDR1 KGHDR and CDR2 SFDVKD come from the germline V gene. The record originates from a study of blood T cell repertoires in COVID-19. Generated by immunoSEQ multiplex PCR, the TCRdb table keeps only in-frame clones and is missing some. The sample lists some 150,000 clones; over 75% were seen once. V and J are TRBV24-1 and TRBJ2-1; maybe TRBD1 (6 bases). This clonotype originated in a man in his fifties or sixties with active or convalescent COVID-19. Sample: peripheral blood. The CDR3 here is CATNGTPIYNEQFF. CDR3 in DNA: TGTGCCACCAACGGGACACCTATCTACAATGAGCAGTTCTTC.